This T cell receptor beta chain originates from a study of T cell responses to AZD1222 COVID-19 vaccine. Study observations and caveats: Repertoire sampling happened only post peak T cell response. Rises in breadth and depth of Spike-specific TCRs came after two AZD1222 doses. There were mostly white British donors and more females than males, and clonal diversity was possibly underestimated. Spike regions recognized by vaccine-associated CD4 TCRs spanned the protein, led by 160-218 and 743-854.

Produced via immunoSEQ multiplex PCR; TCRdb's table is partial and in-frame only. The table lists 250,000 or so clones, more than 85% of them singletons, with approximately 0.52% in the top ten. This clone has only one observation. Antigen specificity is unknown. Trimming removed 0 bases from V and 14 bases from J, with 15 bases in between. The CDR3 runs to 14 residues. Germline CDR1 reads SGHNT; CDR2 reads YYREEE (reference sequence). The source is an adult in good health. The specimen was peripheral blood, collected on day 0 of AZD1222 vaccination. The V and J genes are TRBV5-4 and TRBJ1-6; no reliable D call. The CDR3 loop is CASSLAGTRGSLHF. CDR3 nucleotide sequence: TGTGCCAGCAGCTTGGCCGGTACAAGAGGATCCCTCCACTTT.